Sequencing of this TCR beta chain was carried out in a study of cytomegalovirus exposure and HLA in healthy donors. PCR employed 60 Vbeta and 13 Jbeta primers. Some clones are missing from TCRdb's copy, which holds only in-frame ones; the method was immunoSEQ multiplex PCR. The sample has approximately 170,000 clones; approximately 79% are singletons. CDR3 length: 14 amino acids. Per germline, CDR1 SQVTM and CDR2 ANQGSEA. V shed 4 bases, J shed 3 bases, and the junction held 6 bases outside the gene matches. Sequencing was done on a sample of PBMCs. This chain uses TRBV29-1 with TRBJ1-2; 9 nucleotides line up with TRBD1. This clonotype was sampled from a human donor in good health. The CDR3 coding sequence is TGCAGCGTTGTAGGTACAGGGGGCGACTATGGCTACACCTTC. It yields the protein CSVVGTGGDYGYTF.